This TCR beta chain was observed in a study of response to subunit inactivated influenza vaccine. This clonotype was recorded a few times. Trimming stripped 2 bases from V and 2 bases from J, with 15 bases between. The germline V gene encodes CDR1 DFQATT and CDR2 SNEGSKA (reference sequence). The CDR3 is 15 amino acids. TCRdb processed the RT-PCR reads anew with MiXCR; each CDR3 protein has one entry. The table includes hundreds of thousands of distinct CDR3 sequences, around 14% detected once. V gene TRBV20-1 combines with J gene TRBJ2-5, with D unresolved. The sequences come from PBMCs from blood, collected 14 to 15 days before vaccination. This TCR came from a man aged 50 to 59 who received an inactivated influenza vaccine. DNA of the CDR3: TGCAGTGCTAGACCCTTTGCTGGCATACAAGAGACCCAGTACTTC. It is translated as CSARPFAGIQETQYF.